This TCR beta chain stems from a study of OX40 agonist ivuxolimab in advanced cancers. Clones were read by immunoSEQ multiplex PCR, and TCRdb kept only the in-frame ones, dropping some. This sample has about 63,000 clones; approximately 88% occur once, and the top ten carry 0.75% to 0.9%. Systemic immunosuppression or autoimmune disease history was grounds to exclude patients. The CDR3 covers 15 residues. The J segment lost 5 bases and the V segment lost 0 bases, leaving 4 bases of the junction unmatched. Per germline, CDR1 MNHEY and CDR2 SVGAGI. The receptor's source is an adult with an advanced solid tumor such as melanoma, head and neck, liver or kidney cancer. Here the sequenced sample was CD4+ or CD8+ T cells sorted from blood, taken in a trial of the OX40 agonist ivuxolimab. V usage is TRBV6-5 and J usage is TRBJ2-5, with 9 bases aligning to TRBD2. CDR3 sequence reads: CASSYSRAGGETQYF. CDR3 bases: TGTGCCAGCAGTTACTCGAGGGCGGGGGGGGAGACCCAGTACTTC.